A selection of T cell receptor beta chains follows, all from one sample in a study of blood T cell repertoires in COVID-19. The repertoire was sequenced with immunoSEQ multiplex PCR; TCRdb's copy has only in-frame clones and lacks some. Counted here are about 83,000 clones, more than 70% occurring once; the ten biggest clones make up 22%. The specimen sequenced was peripheral blood. These receptors all stem from an elderly woman in a cohort sampled during active or convalescent COVID-19. CDR3s include the opening cysteine and the closing phenylalanine or tryptophan. Fields, in order: CDR3 DNA, CDR3 protein, V gene, D gene, J gene, clone size. The D gene is left open where the match is weak. Clone size is shown for a subset of rows, as once, few, many or a class of expanded clone.

cdr3_nt: TGTGCCACCCTTCAACTAGCGGGAGGGCCCTACAATGAGCAGTTCTTC
cdr3_aa: CATLQLAGGPYNEQFF
v_call: TRBV19
d_call: TRBD2
j_call: TRBJ2-1
clone_size: few

cdr3_nt: TGTGCCAGCAGTACGGACTTTGGACTAGCGGGAGAGACAGATACGCAGTATTTT
cdr3_aa: CASSTDFGLAGETDTQYF
v_call: TRBV28
d_call: TRBD2
j_call: TRBJ2-3
clone_size: .

cdr3_nt: TGTGCCAGCAGCTTAGGGGAGGACAGGGCCCGTGAAAAACTGTTTTTT
cdr3_aa: CASSLGEDRAREKLFF
v_call: TRBV7-9
d_call: TRBD1
j_call: TRBJ1-4
clone_size: once

cdr3_nt: TGTGCCAGCAGCCCCCGGACTAGCCCCCACGAGCAGTACTTC
cdr3_aa: CASSPRTSPHEQYF
v_call: TRBV3-1/TRBV3-2
d_call: TRBD2
j_call: TRBJ2-7
clone_size: .

cdr3_nt: TGTGCCAGCAGCTTGGCGGGGACTAGCTCCTACGAGCAGTACTTC
cdr3_aa: CASSLAGTSSYEQYF
v_call: TRBV5-4
d_call: TRBD2
j_call: TRBJ2-7
clone_size: once

cdr3_nt: TGTGCCAGCAGTAGGACTAGCGGAACCTACGAGCAGTACTTC
cdr3_aa: CASSRTSGTYEQYF
v_call: TRBV7-2
d_call: TRBD2
j_call: TRBJ2-7
clone_size: .

cdr3_nt: TGTGCCAGCAGACCAGGGGGAACAACTAATGAAAAACTGTTTTTT
cdr3_aa: CASRPGGTTNEKLFF
v_call: TRBV6-6
d_call: TRBD1
j_call: TRBJ1-4
clone_size: .

cdr3_nt: TGCGCCAGCAGCTCCAACTATAACACTGAAGCTTTCTTT
cdr3_aa: CASSSNYNTEAFF
v_call: TRBV5-1
d_call: .
j_call: TRBJ1-1
clone_size: .

cdr3_nt: TGTGCCAGCAGCCAGGCTGGGACAGGGTCGGGACCGAATGAAAAACTGTTTTTT
cdr3_aa: CASSQAGTGSGPNEKLFF
v_call: TRBV3-1/TRBV3-2
d_call: TRBD1
j_call: TRBJ1-4
clone_size: .

cdr3_nt: TGTGCCAGTAGTGAGAGGGACAGGACTAATGAAAAACTGTTTTTT
cdr3_aa: CASSERDRTNEKLFF
v_call: TRBV19
d_call: TRBD1
j_call: TRBJ1-4
clone_size: .

cdr3_nt: TGTGCCAGCAGCCTAAGGACAGGGGATGGCTACACCTTC
cdr3_aa: CASSLRTGDGYTF
v_call: TRBV5-4
d_call: TRBD1
j_call: TRBJ1-2
clone_size: .

cdr3_nt: TGTGCCAGCAACCCAGGGGGCGTTCAGCCCCAGCATTTT
cdr3_aa: CASNPGGVQPQHF
v_call: TRBV28
d_call: TRBD1
j_call: TRBJ1-5
clone_size: .

cdr3_nt: TGTGCCAGCAGCTTATGGGGCAGGGGGGTTCGTAATTCACCCCTCCACTTT
cdr3_aa: CASSLWGRGVRNSPLHF
v_call: TRBV11-2
d_call: TRBD1
j_call: TRBJ1-6
clone_size: .

cdr3_nt: TGTGCCACCAGCAGGGGAGGGACGGACCACGAGCCCCAGCATTTT
cdr3_aa: CATSRGGTDHEPQHF
v_call: TRBV15
d_call: .
j_call: TRBJ1-5
clone_size: .

cdr3_nt: TGTGCCAGCAGCTTAACGTTCGGGACTAGCGCAGATACGCAGTATTTT
cdr3_aa: CASSLTFGTSADTQYF
v_call: TRBV7-3
d_call: TRBD2
j_call: TRBJ2-3
clone_size: .

cdr3_nt: TGTGCCAGCAGCACCGGACTAGCGGGCCGGAGCTCCTACAATGAGCAGTTCTTC
cdr3_aa: CASSTGLAGRSSYNEQFF
v_call: TRBV7-3
d_call: TRBD2
j_call: TRBJ2-1
clone_size: .

cdr3_nt: TGCAGTGCTAGTTCCGGGACAGGACTTTTCATGAACACTGAAGCTTTCTTT
cdr3_aa: CSASSGTGLFMNTEAFF
v_call: TRBV20-1
d_call: TRBD1
j_call: TRBJ1-1
clone_size: once

cdr3_nt: TGTGCCAGCAGCCAAAGCGACAGGGGCTCGAACACTGAAGCTTTCTTT
cdr3_aa: CASSQSDRGSNTEAFF
v_call: TRBV3-1/TRBV3-2
d_call: TRBD1
j_call: TRBJ1-1
clone_size: .

cdr3_nt: TGTGCCAGCAGCATCGGGGGGACAGGGGGCTACGGCTATGGCTACACCTTC
cdr3_aa: CASSIGGTGGYGYGYTF
v_call: TRBV28
d_call: TRBD1
j_call: TRBJ1-2
clone_size: .

cdr3_nt: TGTGCCAGCAGCTTAAGGGCAGATAATTCACCCCTCCACTTT
cdr3_aa: CASSLRADNSPLHF
v_call: TRBV7-3
d_call: .
j_call: TRBJ1-6
clone_size: .

cdr3_nt: TGTGCCAGCAGCCCTTGGGGGAGGAGGGGCTCGGTCGTGACCCAGTACTTC
cdr3_aa: CASSPWGRRGSVVTQYF
v_call: TRBV6-2/TRBV6-3
d_call: .
j_call: TRBJ2-5
clone_size: .

cdr3_nt: TGTGCCAGCAGCTTACAGCTAGCGGGAGGAACAGATACGCAGTATTTT
cdr3_aa: CASSLQLAGGTDTQYF
v_call: TRBV11-2
d_call: TRBD2
j_call: TRBJ2-3
clone_size: .

cdr3_nt: TGTGCCAGCAGCCGCGGGTTTGGGGAGACCCAGTACTTC
cdr3_aa: CASSRGFGETQYF
v_call: TRBV7-8
d_call: .
j_call: TRBJ2-5
clone_size: .

cdr3_nt: TGTGCCAGTAGTATAGGGCCTAGCGGGTTGCTGAGCTCCTACAATGAGCAGTTCTTC
cdr3_aa: CASSIGPSGLLSSYNEQFF
v_call: TRBV19
d_call: TRBD2
j_call: TRBJ2-1
clone_size: .

cdr3_nt: TGCGCCAGCAGCTTGGTAGAGGGAGAGACCCAGTACTTC
cdr3_aa: CASSLVEGETQYF
v_call: TRBV5-1
d_call: .
j_call: TRBJ2-5
clone_size: .

cdr3_nt: TGTGCCAGCAGTGTAATTACCCATAGCCGTTCTGAGCAGTTCTTC
cdr3_aa: CASSVITHSRSEQFF
v_call: TRBV2
d_call: .
j_call: TRBJ2-1
clone_size: .

cdr3_nt: TGTGCCAGTAGATCCGGGTTTGTTTACAATCAGCCCCAGCATTTT
cdr3_aa: CASRSGFVYNQPQHF
v_call: TRBV19
d_call: .
j_call: TRBJ1-5
clone_size: .